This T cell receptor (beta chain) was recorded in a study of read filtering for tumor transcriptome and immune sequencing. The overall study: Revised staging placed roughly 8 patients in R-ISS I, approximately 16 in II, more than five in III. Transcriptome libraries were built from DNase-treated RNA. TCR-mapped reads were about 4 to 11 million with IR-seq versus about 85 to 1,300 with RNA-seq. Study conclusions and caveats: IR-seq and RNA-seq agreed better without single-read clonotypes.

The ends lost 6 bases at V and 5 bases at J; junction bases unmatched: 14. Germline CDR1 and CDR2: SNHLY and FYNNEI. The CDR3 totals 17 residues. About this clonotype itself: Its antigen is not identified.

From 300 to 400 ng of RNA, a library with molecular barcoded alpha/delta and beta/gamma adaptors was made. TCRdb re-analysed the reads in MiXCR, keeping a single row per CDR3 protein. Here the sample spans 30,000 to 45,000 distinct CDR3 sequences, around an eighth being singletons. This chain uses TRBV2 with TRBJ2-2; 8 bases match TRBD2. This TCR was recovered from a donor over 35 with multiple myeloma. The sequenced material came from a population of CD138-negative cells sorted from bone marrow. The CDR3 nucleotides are TGTGCCAGCAGACTCGCGGTTACCAGCGGGGGTACCGGGGAGCTGTTTTTT. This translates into CASRLAVTSGGTGELFF.